The 20 T cell receptor beta chains given below trace back to one sample, sequenced in a study of blood T cell repertoires in COVID-19. The protocol was immunoSEQ multiplex PCR, while the TCRdb copy is restricted to in-frame clones and leaves out a portion. The sample includes about 97,000 clones, more than 75% seen only once; the top ten take over 15%. Sequenced sample: peripheral blood. These receptors came from a human donor in a cohort sampled during active COVID-19.

The chain couples TRBV2 to TRBJ1-4; TRBD1 aligns across 7 bases. The junction had 10 bases not matched to a gene; V was cut back by 6 bases and J by 15 bases. Germline V gives CDR1 SNHLY, CDR2 FYNNEI. This CDR3 spans 12 amino acids. The CDR3 DNA reads TGTGCCAGCAGCCCTGGACAGGTGATGATGTTTTTT. Translated: CASSPGQVMMFF.

This chain links TRBV10-3 with TRBJ2-3, with 7 bases identical to TRBD1. V dropped 4 bases and J dropped 0; count of bases not matched to a gene: 4. Germline CDR1 ENHRY, CDR2 SYGVKD. This CDR3 comprises 15 residues. CDR3 in DNA: TGTGCCATCAGTGGGGGGACAGCTAGCACAGATACGCAGTATTTT. Translating it yields CAISGGTASTDTQYF.

This chain links TRBV7-6 with TRBJ2-3; 14 bases fit TRBD2. This CDR3 region has 18 residues. Germline V gene lookup returns CDR1 SGHVS and CDR2 FNYEAQ. V lost 1 base, J lost 5 bases, and 8 bases stayed unmatched. CDR3 nucleotides: TGTGCCAGCAGCTTAGGGAGACTAGCGGGGGGGCCGATAGATACGCAGTATTTT. Its protein product is CASSLGRLAGGPIDTQYF.

The chain employs TRBV4-2 and TRBJ2-1; 13 bases line up with TRBD2. Germline CDR1 LGHNA, CDR2 YNFKEQ. Unmatched junction bases numbered 12, after V lost 4 bases and J lost 9 bases. The CDR3 length is 17 residues. CDR3 in DNA: TGTGCCAGCAGCCTCCTAACTAGCGGGGGGGCCATGGCTGAGCAGTTCTTC. This gives the protein CASSLLTSGGAMAEQFF.

V is TRBV25-1 and J is TRBJ2-3; D is possibly TRBD1 (5 bases). The germline V and J ends were trimmed by 2 bases and 8 bases, with 17 bases remaining between them. Looked up from germline, CDR1 is MGHDK and CDR2 is SYGVNS. The CDR3 totals 15 residues. For the CDR3, the DNA is TGTGCCAGCAGTGAAGGGGCTGGCCGGATTGGTACGCAGTATTTT. Protein: CASSEGAGRIGTQYF.

The rearrangement links TRBV15 to TRBJ2-1, with a tentative D call TRBD1 (6 bases). This CDR3 spans 15 amino acids. The germline gives CDR1 LNHNV, CDR2 YYDKDF (reference sequence). The ends were cut back, 0 bases at V and 8 bases at J, with 14 bases in the middle. Here the CDR3 reads CATSRDPTGIDEQFF. As DNA, the CDR3 is TGTGCCACCAGCAGAGACCCAACAGGGATCGATGAGCAGTTCTTC. Combining the CDR3 with reference TRBV15 and TRBJ2-1 gives the whole variable domain DAMVIQNPRYQVTQFGKPVTLSCSQTLNHNVMYWYQQKSSQAPKLLFHYYDKDFNNEADTPDNFQSRRPNTSFCFLDIRSPGLGDTAMYLCATSRDPTGIDEQFFGPGTRLTVL.

The chain recombines TRBV7-9 with TRBJ1-2, with 7 nucleotides matching TRBD1. The CDR3 spans 14 residues. The germline gives CDR1 SEHNR, CDR2 FQNEAQ (reference sequence). V shed 5 bases and J 4 bases; nucleotides not matched to a gene: 7. The CDR3 protein is CASSRNGQVYGYTF. The CDR3 DNA is TGTGCCAGCAGCCGGAACGGACAGGTCTATGGCTACACCTTC. Drawing the rest from reference TRBV7-9 and TRBJ1-2, the complete variable domain is DTGVSQNPRHKITKRGQNVTFRCDPISEHNRLYWYRQTLGQGPEFLTYFQNEAQLEKSRLLSDRFSAERPKGSFSTLEIQRTEQGDSAMYLCASSRNGQVYGYTFGSGTRLTVV.

The chain recombines TRBV11-2 with TRBJ2-1; D is possibly TRBD2 (6 bases). This CDR3 has 14 residues. Germline lookup yields CDR1 SGHAT and CDR2 FQNNGV. Trimming pared 3 bases from V and 3 bases from J, leaving 9 bases between. CDR3 nucleotides: TGTGCCAGCAGCTTTGGGGGGAACTACAATGAGCAGTTCTTC. This gives the protein CASSFGGNYNEQFF.

V and J are TRBV7-8 and TRBJ1-1; maybe TRBD1 (5 bases). The CDR3 is 14 amino acids. Germline assignment: CDR1 SGHVS and CDR2 FQNEAQ. V shed 5 bases and J shed 3 bases, with 13 bases lying between them. The CDR3 reads CASSPPGGYTEAFF. The CDR3 DNA follows: TGTGCCAGCAGCCCCCCGGGGGGGTACACTGAAGCTTTCTTT.

This clone appeared a single time. The V gene is TRBV29-1, the J gene TRBJ1-1; unclear D gene. V dropped 6 bases and J dropped 5 bases, with 10 bases sitting between them. The CDR3 has 11 residues. Germline V gives CDR1 SQVTM, CDR2 ANQGSEA. DNA of the CDR3: TGCAGCGTCCCCTCGGGGACTGAAGCTTTCTTT. Its protein product is CSVPSGTEAFF.

The chain employs TRBV5-1 and TRBJ2-7; 7 nucleotides line up with TRBD1. From germline, CDR1 is SGHRS and CDR2 YFSETQ. Trimming cost V 1 base and J 4 bases; bases outside gene matches: 14. This CDR3 contains 17 residues. The CDR3 DNA sequence: TGCGCCAGCAGCTTGTTTGTTGGAGACAGGGTGGGATACGAGCAGTACTTC. Translation: CASSLFVGDRVGYEQYF. The full variable domain, rest sourced from reference TRBV5-1 and TRBJ2-7, is KAGVTQTPRYLIKTRGQQVTLSCSPISGHRSVSWYQQTPGQGLQFLFEYFSETQRNKGNFPGRFSGRQFSNSRSEMNVSTLELGDSALYLCASSLFVGDRVGYEQYFGPGTRLTVT.

This clone was counted a few times. J is TRBJ1-5 and V is TRBV9; D unresolved. V lost 0 bases to trimming and J lost 3 bases, with 4 bases between them. The CDR3 loop spans 13 amino acids. In germline, CDR1 is SGDLS, CDR2 YYNGEE. CDR3 coding DNA: TGTGCCAGCAGCGTAGCCTCCAATCAGCCCCAGCATTTT. Residues: CASSVASNQPQHF.

The chain links TRBV5-4 to TRBJ2-5; 16 nucleotides match TRBD2. V lost 5 bases to trimming and J lost 7 bases; unmatched junction nucleotides: 14. There are 18 residues in the CDR3. Germline loops: CDR1 SGHNT, CDR2 YYREEE (reference sequence). The DNA for the CDR3 is TGTGCCAGCAGTTCCGGGACTAGCGGGAGGGCCGCCCTGGGGACCCAGTACTTC. Translating it yields CASSSGTSGRAALGTQYF.

The V and J genes are TRBV3-1 (or the pseudogene TRBV3-2) and TRBJ2-5; 11 bases line up with TRBD2. Germline values: CDR1 LGHDT, CDR2 YNNKEL (reference sequence). The V gene end was trimmed by 3 bases and the J gene end by 5 bases; junction bases not matched to a gene: 11. This CDR3 spans 17 amino acids. The CDR3 region is CASSQVTSGGAKETQYF. The DNA of the CDR3 is TGTGCCAGCAGCCAGGTTACTAGCGGGGGAGCAAAGGAGACCCAGTACTTC.

This clone was found once. The rearrangement joins TRBV20-1 to TRBJ1-2, with TRBD1 as a possible D gene (6 bases). V was cut by 3 bases and J by 3 bases, with 20 bases left in between. The length of the CDR3 is 16 residues. Germline CDR1 reads DFQATT; CDR2 reads SNEGSKA (reference sequence). CDR3 sequence reads: CSASLNPAQGYYGYTF. CDR3 nucleotides: TGCAGTGCTAGTCTCAATCCGGCCCAGGGGTACTATGGCTACACCTTC.

This clone has only one observation. The rearrangement uses TRBV2 and TRBJ1-6; weak D call: TRBD1 (6 bases). The germline V gene has CDR1 SNHLY and CDR2 FYNNEI. This CDR3 spans 15 amino acids. Trimming removed 4 bases from V and 9 bases from J, with 16 bases in between. This CDR3 is CASSAPRGGGSPLHF. DNA for the CDR3: TGTGCCAGCAGTGCTCCCAGGGGCGGAGGTTCACCCCTCCACTTT.

The genes are TRBV7-3 and TRBJ2-1, with 13 positions matching TRBD2. This CDR3 has 17 amino acids. Germline values: CDR1 SGHTA, CDR2 FQGTGA. Losses at the gene ends were 0 bases for V and 4 bases for J; bases not matched to a gene: 3. The chain's CDR3 is CASSLTVLAGGYNEQFF. CDR3 DNA: TGTGCCAGCAGCTTAACGGTACTAGCGGGAGGGTACAATGAGCAGTTCTTC.

This sequence joins TRBV2 and TRBJ1-1; D is undetermined. CDR1 SNHLY and CDR2 FYNNEI come from the germline V gene. There are 18 residues in the CDR3. V gave up 2 bases and J gave up 2 bases, with 21 bases separating them. As DNA, the CDR3 is TGTGCCAGCAGTGAACCTAAAGAATTAAAGACACTTAACACTGAAGCTTTCTTT. This codes for CASSEPKELKTLNTEAFF.

The sample holds a few counts of this clone. J is TRBJ1-2 and V is TRBV4-2; D perhaps matches TRBD1 (5 bases). Trimming cost V 0 bases and J 2 bases, with 10 bases left between them. In germline, CDR1 is LGHNA, CDR2 YNFKEQ. The CDR3 spans 15 residues. The CDR3 DNA reads TGTGCCAGCAGCCAAGAAGGGCAGGGAAACTATGGCTACACCTTC. This sequence encodes CASSQEGQGNYGYTF.

The rearrangement uses TRBV30 and TRBJ1-1; D is ambiguous. Trimming removed 3 bases at V and 0 bases at J, with 8 bases between. From germline, CDR1 is GTSNPN and CDR2 SVGIG (reference sequence). This CDR3 region has 13 residues. The CDR3, as DNA: TGTGCCTGGAGGGTACAGATGAACACTGAAGCTTTCTTT. The encoded protein is CAWRVQMNTEAFF.